These 7 T cell receptor beta chains came from one sample sequenced in a study of identifying expanded T cells in peripheral blood. Repertoires were generated with immunoSEQ multiplex PCR, while TCRdb's copy carries only in-frame clones and drops some. Of under 95,000 clones listed, approximately 90% were seen once; the top ten hold 2.8%. The sequenced sample consisted of blood. The receptors originated from a person aged 18 to 70 in good health.

The chain is built from TRBV11-2 and TRBJ1-2; possible D gene TRBD1, 6 bases. CDR1 SGHAT and CDR2 FQNNGV come from the germline V gene. The CDR3 extends over 14 amino acids. V was clipped by 5 bases and J by 2 bases, with 12 bases between them. The CDR3 DNA is TGTGCCAGCAGCCTCGACAGGATGAACTATGGCTACACCTTC. Translated, it gives CASSLDRMNYGYTF.

This chain links TRBV2 with TRBJ2-1; D is ambiguous. Trimming took off 6 bases at V and 9 bases at J, with 6 bases between the two ends. Germline values: CDR1 SNHLY, CDR2 FYNNEI. The CDR3 runs to 10 residues. This CDR3 reads CASSSTEQFF. The CDR3 bases are TGTGCCAGCAGCAGTACTGAGCAGTTCTTC.

The rearrangement links TRBV6-1 to TRBJ2-3; 7 bases are shared with TRBD1. J was trimmed by 4 bases and V by 6 bases; bases with no gene match: 4. The CDR3 is made up of 13 amino acids. Germline V gene data show CDR1 as MNHNS and CDR2 as SASEGT. CDR3 bases: TGTGCCAGCAGGGTAACAGGGGCAGATACGCAGTATTTT. This codes for CASRVTGADTQYF.

The genes are TRBV6-1 and TRBJ1-6, with 9 bases fitting TRBD1. Looked up from germline, CDR1 is MNHNS and CDR2 is SASEGT. The ends lost 4 bases at V and 7 bases at J; junction bases unmatched: 5. The CDR3 has 15 residues. The CDR3 bases are TGTGCCAGCAGTGTCCGGGACAGGGAGAATTCACCCCTCCACTTT. As protein: CASSVRDRENSPLHF.

The chain couples TRBV7-2 to TRBJ1-1; no clear D gene. The CDR3 length is 13 residues. Germline CDR1 is SGHTA and CDR2 is FQGNSA. The V end was cut by 5 bases, the J end by 7 bases, with 14 bases between. CDR3 coding DNA: TGTGCCAGCAGCCTAATCCGAGACGTTGAAGCTTTCTTT. Its translation: CASSLIRDVEAFF.

This rearrangement joins TRBV2 to TRBJ1-1; 8 nucleotides line up with TRBD1. Germline V CDR1 and CDR2: SNHLY, FYNNEI. V lost 2 bases, J lost 2 bases, and 13 bases stayed unmatched. The CDR3 length is 18 residues. DNA of the CDR3: TGTGCCAGCAGTGAAAGACAATCAGGACAGGGATTAAACACTGAAGCTTTCTTT. It encodes CASSERQSGQGLNTEAFF.

The chain couples TRBV7-2 to TRBJ2-5; D gene uncertain. Trimming cost V 3 bases and J 4 bases, with 12 bases left between them. The germline V gene encodes CDR1 SGHTA and CDR2 FQGNSA. The length of the CDR3 is 14 residues. The CDR3, as DNA: TGTGCCAGCAGCTTCCCTAGTGGATCAGAGACCCAGTACTTC. As protein: CASSFPSGSETQYF.